Listed here are 25 T cell receptor beta chains from one sample, sequenced in a study of blood T cell repertoires in COVID-19. Profiling relied on immunoSEQ multiplex PCR, and the TCRdb table lists in-frame clones only, not all of them. In the table there are about 100,000 clones, 86% of which are singletons. Material for sequencing was PBMCs or T cells enriched from blood (not recorded which). These receptors were taken from a woman aged 45-65 years who had recovered from COVID-19.

The chain combines TRBV10-1 with TRBJ2-3; TRBD2 matches 7 bases. Germline loops: CDR1 WNHNN, CDR2 SYGVQD (reference sequence). The CDR3 loop spans 13 amino acids. J lost 5 bases, V lost 7 bases, and 6 bases had no gene match. Here the CDR3 DNA reads TGCGCCAGCACCGCGGGAGTGGGAGATACGCAGTATTTT. Translating gives CASTAGVGDTQYF.

The chain is built from TRBV6-5 and TRBJ2-2; TRBD2 matches 10 bases. CDR1 and CDR2 from the germline V gene are MNHEY and SVGAGI. The CDR3 runs 15 residues. The V and J ends lost 6 bases and 5 bases, in that order; junction bases with no gene match: 6. The CDR3 loop reads CASRDGTSETGELFF. The DNA for the CDR3 is TGTGCCAGCAGGGACGGGACTAGCGAAACCGGGGAGCTGTTTTTT.

Notes on this clone: The junction and the germline gene differ at one end; a read error may be behind it. The chain carries TRBV27 and TRBJ2-7; unclear D gene. This CDR3 comprises 11 residues. Germline lookup yields CDR1 MNHEY and CDR2 SMNVEV (reference sequence). In DNA, the CDR3 is TGTGCCAGCAGTTCCTCCTACGCGCAGTACTTC. This translates into CASSSSYAQYF.

This rearrangement joins TRBV11-2 to TRBJ1-1; D is possibly TRBD1 (5 bases). The CDR3 runs to 12 residues. The germline gives CDR1 SGHAT, CDR2 FQNNGV. V lost 7 bases and J lost 1, with 7 bases in between. Written as DNA, the CDR3 is TGTGCCAGCACCACAGGGAACACTGAAGCTTTCTTT. Translating gives CASTTGNTEAFF.

This rearrangement joins TRBV9 to TRBJ2-1; a weak D match, TRBD1 (6 bases). This CDR3 region has 18 residues. Germline V gene lookup returns CDR1 SGDLS and CDR2 YYNGEE. V lost 0 bases to trimming and J lost 0 bases, with 16 bases between them. The CDR3 bases are TGTGCCAGCAGCGTAGTTCCGTCAGGGGCCCACTCCTACAATGAGCAGTTCTTC. Its translation: CASSVVPSGAHSYNEQFF.

This clone was found a few times. This rearrangement joins TRBV21-1 to TRBJ1-2; the table's TRBD1 call for D was not verified on the DNA. TRBV21-1 is a recognized pseudogene. This CDR3 has 13 residues. The CDR3 bases are TGTGCCAGGCCATATCAGATTAACTATGGCTACACCTTC. Its protein product is CARPYQINYGYTF.

The genes are TRBV28 and TRBJ1-4; no reliable D call. The CDR3 runs to 14 residues. The V end was cut by 7 bases, the J end by 3 bases, with 12 bases between. Germline values: CDR1 MDHEN, CDR2 SYDVKM. In DNA form, the CDR3 reads TGTGCCAGCACCGGGCGGGGTCCTAATGAAAAACTGTTTTTT. This sequence encodes CASTGRGPNEKLFF.

The J gene is TRBJ2-2, the V gene TRBV11-2, with 12 bases matching TRBD1. Germline V gene lookup returns CDR1 SGHAT and CDR2 FQNNGV. V dropped 5 bases and J dropped 0; count of bases not matched to a gene: 4. CDR3 length: 17 amino acids. This chain's CDR3 is CASSRGQGAANTGELFF. The CDR3 DNA reads as TGTGCCAGCAGCCGGGGACAGGGGGCTGCGAACACCGGGGAGCTGTTTTTT.

This sequence joins TRBV18 and TRBJ2-2, with 7 positions matching TRBD1. The V segment lost 1 base and the J segment 1 base; nucleotides outside the gene matches: 3. Germline-derived CDR1 and CDR2 are KGHSH and LQKENI. This CDR3 spans 16 amino acids. The CDR3 coding sequence is TGTGCCAGCTCACCACAGGGGGCATGGAACACCGGGGAGCTGTTTTTT. Translating it yields CASSPQGAWNTGELFF.

This rearrangement joins TRBV6-5 to TRBJ1-4, with 11 bases that match TRBD1. V lost 4 bases, J lost 7 bases, and 8 bases stayed unmatched. CDR3 length: 16 residues. Germline V gene lookup returns CDR1 MNHEY and CDR2 SVGAGI. The CDR3 spells CASSLPTGTGGEKLFF. The CDR3 coding sequence is TGTGCCAGCAGTTTACCTACCGGGACAGGGGGTGAAAAACTGTTTTTT.

The V and J genes are TRBV19 and TRBJ2-5; TRBD1 is a possible D gene (6 bases). The ends were cut back, 6 bases at V and 7 bases at J, with 21 bases in the middle. From germline, CDR1 is LNHDA and CDR2 SQIVND (reference sequence). The CDR3 consists of 15 residues. CDR3 residues: CASRPDSRGGGTQYF. CDR3 sequence (DNA): TGTGCCAGTAGACCGGACAGTAGAGGTGGGGGGACCCAGTACTTC.

The V gene is TRBV2, the J gene TRBJ2-6, with D hard to call. The CDR3 covers 20 residues. The V end was cut by 2 bases, the J end by 0 bases, with 20 bases between. The germline V gene encodes CDR1 SNHLY and CDR2 FYNNEI. CDR3 in amino acids: CASSEIPISGRRSGANVLTF. The CDR3 nucleotides are TGTGCCAGCAGTGAAATTCCCATCTCAGGTCGACGCTCTGGGGCCAACGTCCTGACTTTC.

V and J are TRBV3-1 (or the pseudogene TRBV3-2) and TRBJ1-6, with 8 nucleotides matching TRBD1. The CDR3 consists of 20 residues. Per germline, CDR1 LGHDT and CDR2 YNNKEL (reference sequence). Germline trimming cut 1 base from V and 0 bases from J; bases unmatched to any gene: 11. The CDR3 DNA reads TGTGCCAGCAGCCAAGGAACCTCCGGGACAGGCTTCTCCTATAATTCACCCCTCCACTTT. This encodes CASSQGTSGTGFSYNSPLHF.

The V gene is TRBV10-2, the J gene TRBJ2-3; 7 nucleotides match TRBD2. Germline CDR1 and CDR2: WSHSY and SAAADI. The CDR3 is 15 amino acids. The ends lost 1 base at V and 5 bases at J; junction bases unmatched: 6. The DNA of the CDR3 is TGCGCCAGCAGTGAGTGGCGGGGGAAAGAAGATACGCAGTATTTT. Its translation: CASSEWRGKEDTQYF.

This clone was observed a few times. The chain uses TRBV5-1 and TRBJ1-1; the match to TRBD1 covers 9 bases. The germline V gene encodes CDR1 SGHRS and CDR2 YFSETQ. The CDR3 runs to 14 residues. Trimming took 4 bases from V and 0 from J; bases not matched to a gene: 1. CDR3: CASSGQGLNTEAFF. The CDR3 DNA reads as TGCGCCAGCAGCGGACAGGGGCTGAACACTGAAGCTTTCTTT.

In its sample, this clone was seen a few times. This chain connects TRBV19 to TRBJ1-6; TRBD1 is a possible D gene (5 bases). The CDR3 is made up of 12 amino acids. From germline, CDR1 is LNHDA and CDR2 SQIVND (reference sequence). V lost 10 bases and J lost 11, with 15 bases in between. The CDR3 region is CATGLDGPPLHF. CDR3 nucleotide sequence: TGTGCCACGGGACTGGATGGTCCACCCCTCCACTTT.

The chain joins TRBV30 to TRBJ1-1; D is perhaps TRBD1 (6 bases). This CDR3 has 13 amino acids. Trimming pared 2 bases from V and 4 bases from J, leaving 11 bases between. Germline-derived CDR1 and CDR2 are GTSNPN and SVGIG (reference sequence). In DNA form, the CDR3 reads TGTGCCTGGAGTCAGACAGGAGGCACTGAAGCTTTCTTT. Its translation is CAWSQTGGTEAFF.

This sequence joins TRBV6-5 and TRBJ2-2; the match to TRBD2 covers 7 bases. CDR3 length equals 14 residues. Germline CDR1 is MNHEY and CDR2 is SVGAGI. The V gene end was trimmed by 8 bases and the J gene end by 4 bases; junction bases not matched to a gene: 7. CDR3 in DNA: TGTGCCAGCCGGCGGGAGCCCCTCACCGGGGAGCTGTTTTTT. Translation gives CASRREPLTGELFF.

This clone has only one observation. This rearrangement joins TRBV5-1 to TRBJ1-2, with a tentative D call TRBD1 (6 bases). Germline CDR1 is SGHRS and CDR2 is YFSETQ. The germline V and J ends were trimmed by 0 bases and 4 bases, with 13 bases remaining between them. The CDR3 spans 15 residues. The CDR3 region has the DNA TGCGCCAGCAGCTTGGTGGGCAGGGGAAGCTATGGCTACACCTTC. Translating it yields CASSLVGRGSYGYTF.

This clone was counted once. The chain is built from TRBV6-5 and TRBJ2-7; D gene ambiguous. V was shortened by 6 bases and J by 3 bases, with 15 bases between the two germline ends. CDR1 and CDR2 from the germline V gene are MNHEY and SVGAGI. The CDR3 covers 14 residues. The CDR3 nucleotides are TGTGCCAGCAGGGCAGGTGGTGGGCACTACGAGCAGTACTTC. It specifies CASRAGGGHYEQYF.

The DNA of the CDR3 is TGTGCCATACAGGGGGCGGACACTGAAGCTTTCTTT. Translation: CAIQGADTEAFF. The chain is built from TRBV19 and TRBJ1-1, with 9 bases fitting TRBD1. V gave up 10 bases and J gave up 3 bases; unmatched junction bases: 3. There are 12 residues in the CDR3. The germline V gene encodes CDR1 LNHDA and CDR2 SQIVND (reference sequence).

The chain has TRBV10-3 and TRBJ2-5; TRBD1 is a possible D gene (8 bases). The V end was cut by 6 bases, the J end by 3 bases, with 20 bases between. Germline V CDR1 and CDR2: ENHRY, SYGVKD. This CDR3 contains 16 residues. The CDR3 protein is CAIRETGGETKETQYF. In nucleotides, the CDR3 is TGTGCCATCAGGGAAACAGGGGGGGAAACCAAAGAGACCCAGTACTTC.

The chain joins TRBV29-1 to TRBJ1-1; 7 nucleotides line up with TRBD1. J was trimmed by 1 base and V by 7 bases; bases with no gene match: 6. The germline gives CDR1 SQVTM, CDR2 ANQGSEA. CDR3 length: 13 residues. The CDR3 coding sequence is TGCAGCGCAATCGGGACAGAGAACACTGAAGCTTTCTTT. Amino acids: CSAIGTENTEAFF.

The V call is TRBV5-6, the J call TRBJ1-6; 8 bases are shared with TRBD1. Germline CDR1 is SGHDT and CDR2 is YYEEEE. The CDR3 covers 19 residues. The J segment lost 5 bases and the V segment lost 3 bases, leaving 16 bases of the junction unmatched. DNA of the CDR3: TGTGCCAGCAGCTCCTTAACCCCAGGGGGCGCTTCTAATAATTCACCCCTCCACTTT. This encodes CASSSLTPGGASNNSPLHF.

V is TRBV3-1 (or the pseudogene TRBV3-2) and J is TRBJ2-5; no clear D gene. Trimming cost V 0 bases and J 6 bases, with 5 bases left between them. The CDR3 covers 12 residues. Germline lookup yields CDR1 LGHDT and CDR2 YNNKEL (reference sequence). CDR3 loop: CASSQDVKTQYF. Written as DNA, the CDR3 is TGTGCCAGCAGCCAAGATGTCAAGACCCAGTACTTC.